This T cell receptor beta chain was sequenced in a study of CD8+CD57+ T cells in acquired aplastic anemia. Before being chosen for sequencing, patients had shown CD8+CD57+ cell expansion by flow cytometry. This clonotype was recorded a few times. Its antigen is not known. V lost 2 bases and J lost 5, with 7 bases in between. The CDR3 sequence is 12 residues long. Looked up from germline, CDR1 is SGHVS and CDR2 is FNYEAQ. Study-level findings and limits: Any difference that existed in CD8+ Simpson's diversity between patients and controls was not significant.

CDR3 and TCR beta VDJ profiling relied on genomic DNA as the template. A single record per CDR3 protein comes from TCRdb applying MiXCR to the reads. The sample holds some 180,000 distinct CDR3 sequences, about 50% seen once. The chain is built from TRBV7-6 and TRBJ2-7; weak D call: TRBD1 (6 bases). The sequence was obtained from a human donor with aplastic anemia. Source material: sorted CD4+, CD8+, or CD8+CD57+ T cells (not recorded which) from PBMCs. In DNA form, the CDR3 reads TGTGCCAGCAGCTTACAGGGGCACGAGCAGTACTTC. It translates to CASSLQGHEQYF.